Listed below are T cell receptor beta chains from one sample, sequenced in a study of T cells in narcolepsy. Profiling relied on immunoSEQ multiplex PCR, and the TCRdb table lists in-frame clones only, not all of them. The sample includes 25,000 to 35,000 clones, about 76% of them seen just once. Sequencing input: CD45RA- memory CD4+ T cells from PBMCs. These receptors were taken from a human donor with narcolepsy. The CDR3 runs from the conserved cysteine through the conserved F or W. Fields, in order: D gene, V gene, J gene, clone size, CDR3 protein, CDR3 DNA. D genes are given only for firm matches. Some rows mark clone size as missing; the rest say once, few, many or name a class of expanded clone.

D: TRBD1; V: TRBV5-1; J: TRBJ2-7; size: once; CDR3: CASSLAHDRATYEQYF; DNA: TGCGCCAGCAGCTTGGCCCACGACAGGGCAACCTACGAGCAGTACTTC
D: -; V: TRBV7-2; J: TRBJ2-1; size: -; CDR3: CASPNEQFF; DNA: TGTGCCAGCCCTAATGAGCAGTTCTTC
D: TRBD2; V: TRBV7-2; J: TRBJ2-1; size: -; CDR3: CASSPRLAVNEQFF; DNA: TGTGCCAGTTCGCCGCGACTAGCGGTGAATGAGCAGTTCTTC
D: -; V: TRBV6-5; J: TRBJ2-7; size: -; CDR3: CASSYNWDGKQYF; DNA: TGTGCCAGCAGTTACAATTGGGACGGAAAGCAGTACTTC
D: -; V: TRBV27; J: TRBJ1-1; size: -; CDR3: CASSLSGTQNTEAFF; DNA: TGTGCCAGCAGTTTATCGGGGACACAGAACACTGAAGCTTTCTTT
D: TRBD2; V: TRBV5-4; J: TRBJ2-3; size: -; CDR3: CASSKRDSTDTQYF; DNA: TGTGCCAGCAGCAAGCGGGACAGCACAGATACGCAGTATTTT
D: -; V: TRBV6-5; J: TRBJ2-7; size: -; CDR3: CASSSTTGGSYEQYF; DNA: TGTGCCAGCAGTTCTACGACAGGAGGTAGCTACGAGCAGTACTTC
D: TRBD1; V: TRBV2; J: TRBJ2-7; size: -; CDR3: CASIRTGGNEQYF; DNA: TGTGCCAGCATTCGGACAGGGGGCAACGAGCAGTACTTC
D: -; V: TRBV5-1; J: TRBJ1-2; size: -; CDR3: CASSLNGGRNEGYTF; DNA: TGCGCCAGCAGCTTGAACGGGGGGAGAAATGAGGGCTACACCTTC
D: TRBD2; V: TRBV30; J: TRBJ2-1; size: -; CDR3: CAWRGAGGDNEQFF; DNA: TGTGCCTGGAGAGGAGCGGGAGGGGACAATGAGCAGTTCTTC
D: -; V: TRBV2; J: TRBJ2-7; size: -; CDR3: CASTTFYEQYF; DNA: TGTGCCAGCACGACCTTCTACGAGCAGTACTTC
D: TRBD2; V: TRBV7-2; J: TRBJ2-1; size: -; CDR3: CASSLALRLAGSSYNEQFF; DNA: TGTGCCAGCAGCTTAGCCCTACGACTAGCGGGAAGCTCCTACAATGAGCAGTTCTTC
D: -; V: TRBV29-1; J: TRBJ1-1; size: -; CDR3: CSVERTARTEAFF; DNA: TGCAGCGTAGAAAGGACAGCTCGCACTGAAGCTTTCTTT
D: -; V: TRBV25-1; J: TRBJ2-2; size: -; CDR3: CASSENYATGELFF; DNA: TGTGCCAGCAGTGAAAATTACGCCACCGGGGAGCTGTTTTTT
D: TRBD1; V: TRBV19; J: TRBJ1-4; size: -; CDR3: CASTRGSATNEKLFF; DNA: TGTGCCAGTACCAGGGGGAGCGCAACTAATGAAAAACTGTTTTTT
D: -; V: TRBV15; J: TRBJ2-1; size: -; CDR3: CATSAGRRLGNNEQFF; DNA: TGTGCCACCAGCGCGGGGCGAAGACTAGGCAACAATGAGCAGTTCTTC
D: -; V: TRBV6-1; J: TRBJ1-5; size: -; CDR3: CASSWEGYNQPQHF; DNA: TGTGCCAGCAGTTGGGAGGGTTACAATCAGCCCCAGCATTTT